The T cell receptor beta chain under discussion was sequenced for a study of OX40 agonist ivuxolimab in advanced cancers. Study as a whole: Age averaged around 60 years (range about 23 to 80), and 70% to 85% were male. Three patients showed partial responses: one hepatocellular carcinoma and two cutaneous melanoma cases.

The germline V gene encodes CDR1 SGHTA and CDR2 FQGNSA. V lost 6 bases to trimming and J lost 7 bases; unmatched junction nucleotides: 0. This CDR3 comprises 12 residues. Notes on the study in general: At doses 0.1 to 3.0 mg/kg, CD4+ and CD8+ clones expanded. CD4+ T cells averaged fewer expanded clones than CD8+ T cells.

Sequenced by immunoSEQ multiplex PCR; TCRdb stores in-frame clones only, minus some. Among around 81,000 clones listed, more than 75% were seen once. As to this clone: What it binds is not known.

The TCR comes from an adult with an advanced solid tumor such as melanoma, head and neck, liver or kidney cancer. The specimen was CD4+ or CD8+ T cells sorted from blood, collected in a trial of the OX40 agonist ivuxolimab. The gene calls are TRBV7-2 and TRBJ1-6; 7 nucleotides match TRBD1. CDR3 in DNA: TGTGCCAGCAGACAGGGGAATTCACCCCTCCACTTT. Its translation is CASRQGNSPLHF.